The 16 T cell receptor beta chains below come from one sample, sequenced in a study of blood T cell repertoires in COVID-19. Profiled with immunoSEQ multiplex PCR; TCRdb holds only in-frame clones, not every one. The table has some 130,000 clones, roughly 78% seen once. The sample taken for sequencing was PBMCs or T cells enriched from blood (not recorded which). The receptors derive from a woman in her forties or fifties who had recovered from COVID-19.

The chain is built from TRBV7-3 and TRBJ2-1, with 10 bases fitting TRBD1. The V gene's germline CDR1 is SGHTA and CDR2 FQGTGA. J gave up 4 bases and V 3 bases, and 3 bases lay outside the gene matches. This CDR3 region has 15 residues. CDR3 bases: TGTGCCAGCAGCTTGCGGGGACAGGGGTACAATGAGCAGTTCTTC. As protein: CASSLRGQGYNEQFF.

This chain links TRBV19 with TRBJ2-7; a possible D gene is TRBD2 (5 bases). V shed 3 bases and J shed 0 bases, with 15 bases lying between them. This CDR3 is 16 amino acids long. Germline CDR1 reads LNHDA; CDR2 reads SQIVND (reference sequence). CDR3 sequence: CASSIGGQPSSYEQYF. CDR3 coding DNA: TGTGCCAGTAGTATCGGAGGCCAGCCGAGCTCCTACGAGCAGTACTTC. The full variable domain, completed using reference TRBV19 and TRBJ2-7, is DGGITQSPKYLFRKEGQNVTLSCEQNLNHDAMYWYRQDPGQGLRLIYYSQIVNDFQKGDIAEGYSVSREKKESFPLTVTSAQKNPTAFYLCASSIGGQPSSYEQYFGPGTRLTVT.

This chain links TRBV6-5 with TRBJ1-1, with D possibly TRBD1 on 6 matching bases. Trimming shortened V by 4 bases and J by 2 bases, and 17 bases separated the two germline ends. Germline CDR1 MNHEY, CDR2 SVGAGI. The CDR3 length is 16 residues. The CDR3 DNA reads TGTGCCAGCAGTTGGGGGCTGGTGGACGGAAACACTGAAGCTTTCTTT. Encoded protein: CASSWGLVDGNTEAFF.

The rearrangement uses TRBV11-1 and TRBJ1-1; perhaps TRBD1 as D (5 bases). Looked up from germline, CDR1 is SGHAT and CDR2 is FQDESV (reference sequence). The CDR3 runs 15 residues. V lost 3 bases and J lost 6, with 17 bases in between. CDR3: CASSFYLGGGAEAFF. The CDR3 DNA sequence: TGTGCCAGCAGCTTTTATCTCGGCGGGGGGGCTGAAGCTTTCTTT.

The gene calls are TRBV5-4 and TRBJ1-6, with TRBD1 as a possible D gene (5 bases). Trimming stripped 0 bases from V and 7 bases from J, with 8 bases between. Looked up from germline, CDR1 is SGHNT and CDR2 is YYREEE (reference sequence). The CDR3 contains 14 residues. This CDR3 reads CASSLGQKNSPLHF. The CDR3 nucleotides read TGTGCCAGCAGCTTGGGACAGAAGAATTCACCCCTCCACTTT.

The gene calls are TRBV19 and TRBJ1-6, with 11 bases matching TRBD1. In germline, CDR1 is LNHDA, CDR2 SQIVND (reference sequence). The CDR3 loop spans 13 amino acids. Losses at the gene ends were 8 bases for V and 10 bases for J; bases not matched to a gene: 4. Written as DNA, the CDR3 is TGTGCCAGTCGGACAGGGGGCACGTCACCCCTCCACTTT. It specifies CASRTGGTSPLHF.

The V and J genes are TRBV28 and TRBJ1-1, with 8 bases matching TRBD1. The CDR3 consists of 22 residues. V shed 4 bases, J shed 1 base, and the junction held 26 bases outside the gene matches. Germline V gene data show CDR1 as MDHEN and CDR2 as SYDVKM. CDR3 coding DNA: TGTGCCAGCAGTTCCATCAAACCTCGATGGGACAGGTCTGGGCAATGGAACACTGAAGCTTTCTTT. This gives the protein CASSSIKPRWDRSGQWNTEAFF. Full variable domain (missing parts from reference TRBV28 and TRBJ1-1): DVKVTQSSRYLVKRTGEKVFLECVQDMDHENMFWYRQDPGLGLRLIYFSYDVKMKEKGDIPEGYSVSREKKERFSLILESASTNQTSMYLCASSSIKPRWDRSGQWNTEAFFGQGTRLTVV.

The chain employs TRBV5-8 and TRBJ2-2; D unresolved. The germline V gene has CDR1 SGHTS and CDR2 YDEGEE. The CDR3 runs 13 residues. Trimming removed 0 bases from V and 4 bases from J, with 4 bases in between. The CDR3 loop is CASSLVLTGELFF. The CDR3 DNA sequence: TGTGCCAGCAGCTTGGTACTCACCGGGGAGCTGTTTTTT.

The sample holds one count of this clone. This chain joins TRBV29-1 and TRBJ2-1, with TRBD1 identical over 7 bases. The CDR3 consists of 16 residues. V gave up 0 bases and J gave up 0 bases; unmatched junction bases: 5. Per germline, CDR1 SQVTM and CDR2 ANQGSEA. In DNA, the CDR3 is TGCAGCGTTGAAGATCCAGACAGGGCCTCCTACAATGAGCAGTTCTTC. As protein: CSVEDPDRASYNEQFF.

V gene TRBV28 combines with J gene TRBJ1-4; D uncertain. The CDR3 is 16 residues long. V was pared by 5 bases and J by 0 bases, with 13 bases between. Germline V gene data show CDR1 as MDHEN and CDR2 as SYDVKM. CDR3 coding DNA: TGTGCCAGCAGTCCCGGGAGGGTTTCAACTAATGAAAAACTGTTTTTT. Its translation: CASSPGRVSTNEKLFF.

This clone appeared a few times. V and J are TRBV7-9 and TRBJ1-2; D remains unclear. V was cut by 2 bases and J by 7 bases, with 11 bases left in between. CDR1 and CDR2 (germline): SEHNR, FQNEAQ (reference sequence). CDR3 length: 13 amino acids. This chain's CDR3 is CASSLSPTLGYTF. DNA for the CDR3: TGTGCCAGCAGCTTATCGCCGACACTTGGCTACACCTTC.

The V and J genes are TRBV9 and TRBJ2-2, with a weak D call TRBD1 (5 bases). The V end was cut by 3 bases, the J end by 0 bases, with 9 bases between. CDR3 length: 15 residues. Germline values: CDR1 SGDLS, CDR2 YYNGEE. The CDR3 spells CASSDVQANTGELFF. The CDR3 nucleotides read TGTGCCAGCAGCGATGTACAGGCGAACACCGGGGAGCTGTTTTTT.

The chain has TRBV7-2 and TRBJ2-1; D unclear. The germline V gene has CDR1 SGHTA and CDR2 FQGNSA. The V end was cut by 4 bases, the J end by 0 bases, with 10 bases between. CDR3 length equals 15 residues. CDR3 sequence: CASSSPTSSYNEQFF. The CDR3 DNA reads as TGTGCCAGCAGCTCCCCTACGAGCTCCTACAATGAGCAGTTCTTC.

This clone appeared a few times. The gene calls are TRBV24-1 and TRBJ2-7; perhaps TRBD2 as D (7 bases). Germline V lookup: CDR1 KGHDR, CDR2 SFDVKD. The CDR3 length is 12 residues. V dropped 4 bases and J dropped 7 bases, with 10 bases sitting between them. The CDR3 loop reads CATSEGGTEQYF. The CDR3 DNA sequence: TGTGCCACCAGTGAGGGGGGGACAGAGCAGTACTTC.

The chain uses TRBV11-2 and TRBJ2-7; D perhaps matches TRBD1 (5 bases). Germline CDR1 and CDR2: SGHAT and FQNNGV. The CDR3 covers 14 residues. The V gene lost 1 base and the J gene lost 1 base, with 8 bases spanning the gap. Written as DNA, the CDR3 is TGTGCCAGCAGCTTAGGAAGACAGTCCTACGAGCAGTACTTC. It translates to CASSLGRQSYEQYF.

This chain joins TRBV6-1 and TRBJ2-1; the D is unclear. Germline CDR1 is MNHNS and CDR2 is SASEGT. CDR3 length equals 13 residues. Trimming left V 0 bases short and J 8 bases short, with 8 bases between. DNA for the CDR3: TGTGCCAGCAGTGAAGCGGTAGCCTATGAGCAGTTCTTC. As protein: CASSEAVAYEQFF.